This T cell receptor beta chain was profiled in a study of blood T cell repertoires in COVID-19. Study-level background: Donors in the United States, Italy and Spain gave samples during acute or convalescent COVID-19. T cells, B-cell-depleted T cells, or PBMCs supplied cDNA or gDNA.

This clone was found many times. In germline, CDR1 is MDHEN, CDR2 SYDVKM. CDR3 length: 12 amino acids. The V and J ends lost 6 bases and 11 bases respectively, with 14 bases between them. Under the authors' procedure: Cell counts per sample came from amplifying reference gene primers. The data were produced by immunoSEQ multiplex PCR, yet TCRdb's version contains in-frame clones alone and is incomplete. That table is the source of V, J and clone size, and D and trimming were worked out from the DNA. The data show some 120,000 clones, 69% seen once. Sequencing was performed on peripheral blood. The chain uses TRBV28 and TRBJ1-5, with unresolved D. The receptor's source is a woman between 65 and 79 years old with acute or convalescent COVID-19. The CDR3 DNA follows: TGTGCCAGCAGCCGGAGGGCCACTTCCCAGCATTTT. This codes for CASSRRATSQHF.